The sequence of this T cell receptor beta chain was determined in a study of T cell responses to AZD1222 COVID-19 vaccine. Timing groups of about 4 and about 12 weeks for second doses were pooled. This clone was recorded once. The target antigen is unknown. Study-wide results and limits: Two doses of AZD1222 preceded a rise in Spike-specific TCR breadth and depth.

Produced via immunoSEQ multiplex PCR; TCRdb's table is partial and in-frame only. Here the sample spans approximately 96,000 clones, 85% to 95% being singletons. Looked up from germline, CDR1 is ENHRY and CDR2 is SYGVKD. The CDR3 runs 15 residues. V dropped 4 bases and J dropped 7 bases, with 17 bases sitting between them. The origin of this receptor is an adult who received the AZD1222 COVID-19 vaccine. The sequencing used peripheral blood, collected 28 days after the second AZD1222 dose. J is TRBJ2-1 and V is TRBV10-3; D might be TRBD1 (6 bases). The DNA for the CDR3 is TGTGCCATCAGTGGGGCCGGGACAAAGGGAAATGAGCAGTTCTTC. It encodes CAISGAGTKGNEQFF.